This record looks at one TCR beta chain sequence and its context. Its matching antigen is unknown. From germline, CDR1 is MDHEN and CDR2 SYDVKM. This CDR3 contains 12 residues. A second PCR of roughly 7 to 11 cycles used a sample-barcoded 5' primer and a J-beta primer mix. Each CDR3 protein gets one entry after TCRdb re-called the 5' RACE reads with MiXCR. The table includes 850,000 to 1,300,000 distinct CDR3 sequences, 40% to 50% detected once. This sample was included in a study of blood T cells in healthy people across ages. The study's findings and limits: Roughly linear declines in TCR beta diversity per million T cells occurred with age.

The clonotype originates from a woman aged 55-69 years in good health. The V and J genes are TRBV28 and TRBJ2-4, with D possibly being TRBD1 (6 bases). The DNA matches TRBJ2-7 better at its end, which makes the J call doubtful. Sample: blood. The CDR3 loop is CATQTGFYEQYF. In DNA form, the CDR3 reads TGTGCCACCCAAACAGGGTTCTACGAGCAGTACTTC.